This TCR beta chain was recorded in a study of T cells in localized non-small cell lung cancer. Findings of the study overall: A higher density of T cells in blood coincided with extended overall survival. Adjacent lung had a median around 50 of the 100 largest tumor clones. Of the tissues analyzed, uninvolved adjacent lung showed maximal T cell clonality, greater than tumor.

To note about this clone: Antigen unknown.

Generated by immunoSEQ multiplex PCR, the TCRdb table keeps only in-frame clones and is missing some. The data contain tens of thousands of clones, about 88% of them seen just once; the ten biggest clones take up under 15%. V lost 4 bases to trimming and J lost 4 bases, with 13 bases between them. Germline CDR1 reads SEHNR; CDR2 reads FQNEAQ (reference sequence). The CDR3 runs 14 residues. The TCR originated in an older female donor with stage III squamous cell lung carcinoma. The chain joins TRBV7-9 to TRBJ1-1; D is ambiguous. Sequences were derived from peripheral blood, sampled before any cancer treatment. The CDR3 sequence: CASSSGRSSTEAFF. The CDR3 DNA reads TGTGCCAGCAGCTCAGGTCGCAGTAGCACTGAAGCTTTCTTT.